The sequence of this TCR beta chain was determined in a study of cytomegalovirus exposure and HLA in healthy donors. The study, taken as a whole, reports: Later work found that TCR association rates differed between HLA loci; DRB1 had the most and HLA-C the fewest. Sequence variants that were highly shared formed a cluster that was likely a sequencing artifact. Fewer N-insertions (relative to the roughly 720-donor mean) were reportedly seen in an Asian-associated ancestry cluster in a later analysis.

Concerning this clone itself: The antigen remains unidentified.

The CDR3 loop spans 15 amino acids. V was clipped by 2 bases and J by 10 bases; unmatched bases: 8. Germline CDR1 and CDR2: SGHDT and YYEEEE. Primers: 60 Vbeta forward and 13 Jbeta reverse. Some clones are missing from TCRdb's copy, which holds only in-frame ones; the method was immunoSEQ multiplex PCR. The table includes 200,000 to 250,000 clones, about 70% detected once. This chain connects TRBV5-6 to TRBJ1-6, with 8 nucleotides matching TRBD1. This TCR derives from a woman aged 25 to 45 in good health and CMV-seronegative. Sequencing was performed on PBMCs. CDR3 nucleotide sequence: TGTGCCAGCAGCTTCCAGACAGGGGTCGAATCACCCCTCCACTTT. Protein: CASSFQTGVESPLHF. Full variable domain (remainder filled in from reference TRBV5-6 and TRBJ1-6): DAGVTQSPTHLIKTRGQQVTLRCSPKSGHDTVSWYQQALGQGPQFIFQYYEEEERQRGNFPDRFSGHQFPNYSSELNVNALLLGDSALYLCASSFQTGVESPLHFGNGTRLTVT.